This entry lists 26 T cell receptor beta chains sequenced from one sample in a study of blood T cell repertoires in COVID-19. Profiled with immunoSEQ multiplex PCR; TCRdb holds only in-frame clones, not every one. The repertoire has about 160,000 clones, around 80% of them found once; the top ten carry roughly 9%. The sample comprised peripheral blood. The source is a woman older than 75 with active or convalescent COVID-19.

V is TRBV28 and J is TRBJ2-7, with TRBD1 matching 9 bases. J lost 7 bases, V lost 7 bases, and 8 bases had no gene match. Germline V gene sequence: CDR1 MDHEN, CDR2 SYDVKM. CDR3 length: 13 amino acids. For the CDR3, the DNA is TGTGCCAGCACCACAGGGGGCTTAGGGGAGCAGTACTTC. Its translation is CASTTGGLGEQYF.

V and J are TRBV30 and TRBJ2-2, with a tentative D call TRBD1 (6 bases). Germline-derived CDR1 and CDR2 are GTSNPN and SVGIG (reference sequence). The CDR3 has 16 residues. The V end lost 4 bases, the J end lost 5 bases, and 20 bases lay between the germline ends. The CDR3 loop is CAWTVPGTITTGELFF. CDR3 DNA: TGTGCCTGGACCGTACCGGGGACAATAACAACCGGGGAGCTGTTTTTT.

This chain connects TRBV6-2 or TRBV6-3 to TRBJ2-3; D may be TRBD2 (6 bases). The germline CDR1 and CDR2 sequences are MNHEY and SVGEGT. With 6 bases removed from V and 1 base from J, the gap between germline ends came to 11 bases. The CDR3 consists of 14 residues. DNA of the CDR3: TGTGCCAGCAGCTGGGGACTTCGCACAGATACGCAGTATTTT. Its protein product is CASSWGLRTDTQYF.

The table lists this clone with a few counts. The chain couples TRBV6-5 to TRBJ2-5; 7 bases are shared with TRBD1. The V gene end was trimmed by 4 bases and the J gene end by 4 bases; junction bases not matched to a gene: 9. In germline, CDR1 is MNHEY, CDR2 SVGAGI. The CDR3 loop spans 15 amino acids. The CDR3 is CASSWTGTRGETQYF. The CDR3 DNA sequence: TGTGCCAGCAGTTGGACAGGAACAAGGGGAGAGACCCAGTACTTC.

The CDR3 loop reads CASSLVASSDYEQFF. CDR3 coding DNA: TGTGCCAGCAGCTTAGTGGCCTCCTCGGACTATGAGCAGTTCTTC. This chain uses TRBV7-9 with TRBJ2-1, with D perhaps TRBD2 (5 bases). V was clipped by 1 base and J by 8 bases, with 15 bases between them. Germline CDR1 is SEHNR and CDR2 is FQNEAQ (reference sequence). This CDR3 contains 15 residues. Full variable domain (remainder filled in from reference TRBV7-9 and TRBJ2-1): DTGVSQNPRHKITKRGQNVTFRCDPISEHNRLYWYRQTLGQGPEFLTYFQNEAQLEKSRLLSDRFSAERPKGSFSTLEIQRTEQGDSAMYLCASSLVASSDYEQFFGPGTRLTVL.

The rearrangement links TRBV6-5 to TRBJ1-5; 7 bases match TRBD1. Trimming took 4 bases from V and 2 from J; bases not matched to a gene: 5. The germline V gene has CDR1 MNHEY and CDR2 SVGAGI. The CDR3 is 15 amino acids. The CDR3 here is CASSSLDRGNQPQHF. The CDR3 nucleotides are TGTGCCAGCAGTTCCCTAGACAGGGGCAATCAGCCCCAGCATTTT.

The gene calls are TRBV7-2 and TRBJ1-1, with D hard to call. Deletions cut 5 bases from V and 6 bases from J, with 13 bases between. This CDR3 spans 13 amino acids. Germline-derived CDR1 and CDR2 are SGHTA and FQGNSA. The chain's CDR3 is CASSKGGRAEAFF. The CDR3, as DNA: TGTGCCAGCAGCAAAGGCGGGAGAGCTGAAGCTTTCTTT.

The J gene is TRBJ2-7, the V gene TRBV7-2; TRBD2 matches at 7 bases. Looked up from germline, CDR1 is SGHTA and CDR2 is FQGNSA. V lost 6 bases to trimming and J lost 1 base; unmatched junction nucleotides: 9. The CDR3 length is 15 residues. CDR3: CASRATGGLSYEQYF. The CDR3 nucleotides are TGTGCCAGCAGGGCCACGGGGGGACTTTCCTACGAGCAGTACTTC.

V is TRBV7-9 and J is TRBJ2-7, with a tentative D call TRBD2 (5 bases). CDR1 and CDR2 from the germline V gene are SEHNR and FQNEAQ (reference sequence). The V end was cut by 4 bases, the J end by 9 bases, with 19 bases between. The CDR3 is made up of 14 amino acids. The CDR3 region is CASSSPRAGLGQYF. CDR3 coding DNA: TGTGCCAGCAGCTCCCCCCGGGCGGGTTTAGGGCAGTACTTC.

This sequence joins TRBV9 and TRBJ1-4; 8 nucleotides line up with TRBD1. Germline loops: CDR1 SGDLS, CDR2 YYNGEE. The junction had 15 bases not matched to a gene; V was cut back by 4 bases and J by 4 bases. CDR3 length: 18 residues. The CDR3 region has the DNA TGTGCCAGCAGCAGCCGCCCCGGGACAGGAGCCCTTAATGAAAAACTGTTTTTT. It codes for CASSSRPGTGALNEKLFF.

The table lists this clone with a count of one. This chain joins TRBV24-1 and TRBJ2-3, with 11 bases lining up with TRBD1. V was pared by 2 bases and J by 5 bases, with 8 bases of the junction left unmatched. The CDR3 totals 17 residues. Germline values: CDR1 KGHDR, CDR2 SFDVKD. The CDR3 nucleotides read TGTGCCACCAGTGATTCCCGGACAGGGGGCGGAGGAGATACGCAGTATTTT. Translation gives CATSDSRTGGGGDTQYF.

The CDR3 sequence: CASSPLAGGLNEQFF. For the CDR3, the DNA is TGTGCCAGCTCACCCTTAGCGGGGGGGCTTAATGAGCAGTTCTTC. The gene calls are TRBV18 and TRBJ2-1; 11 positions match TRBD2. Germline V gene data show CDR1 as KGHSH and CDR2 as LQKENI. The CDR3 covers 15 residues. Losses at the gene ends were 3 bases for V and 7 bases for J; bases not matched to a gene: 5. The variable domain in full, completed from reference TRBV18 and TRBJ2-1, reads NAGVMQNPRHLVRRRGQEARLRCSPMKGHSHVYWYRQLPEEGLKFMVYLQKENIIDESGMPKERFSAEFPKEGPSILRIQQVVRGDSAAYFCASSPLAGGLNEQFFGPGTRLTVL.

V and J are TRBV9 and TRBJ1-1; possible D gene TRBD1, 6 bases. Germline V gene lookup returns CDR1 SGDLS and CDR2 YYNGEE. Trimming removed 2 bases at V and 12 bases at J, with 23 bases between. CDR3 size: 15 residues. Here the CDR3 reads CASSVTGTLDGATFF. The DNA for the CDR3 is TGTGCCAGCAGCGTTACCGGGACACTTGACGGGGCTACTTTCTTT.

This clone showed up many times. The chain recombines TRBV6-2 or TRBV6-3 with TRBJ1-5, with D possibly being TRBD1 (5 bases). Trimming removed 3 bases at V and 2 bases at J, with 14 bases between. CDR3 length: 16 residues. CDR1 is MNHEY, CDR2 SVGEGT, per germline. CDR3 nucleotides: TGTGCCAGCAGTTATTGGCGCAGGGCCGGCAATCAGCCCCAGCATTTT. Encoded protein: CASSYWRRAGNQPQHF.

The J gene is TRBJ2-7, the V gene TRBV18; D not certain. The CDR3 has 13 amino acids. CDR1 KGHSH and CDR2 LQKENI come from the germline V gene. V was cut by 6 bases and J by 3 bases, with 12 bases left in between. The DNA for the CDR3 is TGTGCCAGCTCCCGGCCGCCGGGCTACGAGCAGTACTTC. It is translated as CASSRPPGYEQYF.

CDR3 in DNA: TGTGCCAGCAGTTACCGGACAGGGGAAGAGTACTTC. This encodes CASSYRTGEEYF. The chain employs TRBV6-5 and TRBJ2-7, with 9 bases lining up with TRBD1. Germline CDR1 MNHEY, CDR2 SVGAGI. The CDR3 is 12 amino acids. V lost 2 bases, J lost 11 bases, and 4 bases stayed unmatched.

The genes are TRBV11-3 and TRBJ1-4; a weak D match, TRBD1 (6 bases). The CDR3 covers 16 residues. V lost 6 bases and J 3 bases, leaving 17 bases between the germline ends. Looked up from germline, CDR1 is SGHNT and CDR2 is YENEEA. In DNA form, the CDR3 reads TGTGCCAGCAGATATGAACAGGGCGTTCCTAATGAAAAACTGTTTTTT. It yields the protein CASRYEQGVPNEKLFF.

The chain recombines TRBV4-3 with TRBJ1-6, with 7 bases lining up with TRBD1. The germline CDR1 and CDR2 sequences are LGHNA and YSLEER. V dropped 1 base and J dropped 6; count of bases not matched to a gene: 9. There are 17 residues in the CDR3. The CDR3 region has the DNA TGCGCCAGCAGCCAAGCCCCGGCGACAGGGATTAATTCACCCCTCCACTTT. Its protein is CASSQAPATGINSPLHF.

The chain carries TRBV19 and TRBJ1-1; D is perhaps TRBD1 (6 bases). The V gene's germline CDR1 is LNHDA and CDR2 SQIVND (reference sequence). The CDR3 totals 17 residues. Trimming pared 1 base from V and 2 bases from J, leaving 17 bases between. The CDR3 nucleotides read TGTGCCAGTAGTATAGGATCAGGGTTGGGGGCTAACACTGAAGCTTTCTTT. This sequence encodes CASSIGSGLGANTEAFF.

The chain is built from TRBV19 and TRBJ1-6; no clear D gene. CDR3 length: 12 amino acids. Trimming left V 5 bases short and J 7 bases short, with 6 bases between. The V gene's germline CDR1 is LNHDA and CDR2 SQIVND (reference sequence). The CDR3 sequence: CASSGANSPLHF. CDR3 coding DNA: TGTGCCAGTAGTGGAGCCAATTCACCCCTCCACTTT.

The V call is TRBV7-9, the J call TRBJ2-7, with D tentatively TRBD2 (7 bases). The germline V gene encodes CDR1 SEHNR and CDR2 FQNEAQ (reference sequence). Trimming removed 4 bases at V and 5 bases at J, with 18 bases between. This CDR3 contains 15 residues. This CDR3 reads CASSSPGWEGDEQYF. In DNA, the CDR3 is TGTGCCAGCAGCTCACCGGGATGGGAGGGGGACGAGCAGTACTTC.

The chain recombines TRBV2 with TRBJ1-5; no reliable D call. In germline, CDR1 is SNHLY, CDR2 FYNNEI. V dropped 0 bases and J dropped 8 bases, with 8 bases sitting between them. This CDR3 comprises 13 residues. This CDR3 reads CASSEAPGEPQHF. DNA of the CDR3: TGTGCCAGCAGTGAAGCGCCAGGTGAGCCCCAGCATTTT.

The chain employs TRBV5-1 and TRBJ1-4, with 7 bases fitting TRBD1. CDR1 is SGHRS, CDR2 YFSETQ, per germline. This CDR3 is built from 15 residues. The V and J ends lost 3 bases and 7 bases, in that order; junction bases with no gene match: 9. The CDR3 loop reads CASSSGQAESEKLFF. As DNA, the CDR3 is TGCGCCAGCAGCTCCGGACAGGCGGAGAGTGAAAAACTGTTTTTT.

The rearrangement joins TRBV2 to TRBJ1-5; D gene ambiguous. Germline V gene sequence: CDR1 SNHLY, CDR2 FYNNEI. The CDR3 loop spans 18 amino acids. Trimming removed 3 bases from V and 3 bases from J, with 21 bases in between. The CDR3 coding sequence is TGTGCCAGCAGTGACAGATTTGACACCTACACCTTCAATCAGCCCCAGCATTTT. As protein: CASSDRFDTYTFNQPQHF. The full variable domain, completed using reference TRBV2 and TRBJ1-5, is EPEVTQTPSHQVTQMGQEVILRCVPISNHLYFYWYRQILGQKVEFLVSFYNNEISEKSEIFDDQFSVERPDGSNFTLKIRSTKLEDSAMYFCASSDRFDTYTFNQPQHFGDGTRLSIL.

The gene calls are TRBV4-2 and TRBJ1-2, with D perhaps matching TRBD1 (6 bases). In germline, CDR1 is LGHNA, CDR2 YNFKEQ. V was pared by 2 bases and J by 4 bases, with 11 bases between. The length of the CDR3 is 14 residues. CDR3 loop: CASSQLGQSYGYTF. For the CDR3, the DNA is TGTGCCAGCAGCCAACTCGGACAGAGCTATGGCTACACCTTC.

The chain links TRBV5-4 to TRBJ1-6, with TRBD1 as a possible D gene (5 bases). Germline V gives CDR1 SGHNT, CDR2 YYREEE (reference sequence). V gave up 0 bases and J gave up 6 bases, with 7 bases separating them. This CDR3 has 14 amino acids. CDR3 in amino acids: CASSLGQSNSPLHF. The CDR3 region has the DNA TGTGCCAGCAGCTTGGGACAGAGTAATTCACCCCTCCACTTT. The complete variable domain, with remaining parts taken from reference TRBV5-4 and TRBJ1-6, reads ETGVTQSPTHLIKTRGQQVTLRCSSQSGHNTVSWYQQALGQGPQFIFQYYREEENGRGNFPPRFSGLQFPNYSSELNVNALELDDSALYLCASSLGQSNSPLHFGNGTRLTVT.